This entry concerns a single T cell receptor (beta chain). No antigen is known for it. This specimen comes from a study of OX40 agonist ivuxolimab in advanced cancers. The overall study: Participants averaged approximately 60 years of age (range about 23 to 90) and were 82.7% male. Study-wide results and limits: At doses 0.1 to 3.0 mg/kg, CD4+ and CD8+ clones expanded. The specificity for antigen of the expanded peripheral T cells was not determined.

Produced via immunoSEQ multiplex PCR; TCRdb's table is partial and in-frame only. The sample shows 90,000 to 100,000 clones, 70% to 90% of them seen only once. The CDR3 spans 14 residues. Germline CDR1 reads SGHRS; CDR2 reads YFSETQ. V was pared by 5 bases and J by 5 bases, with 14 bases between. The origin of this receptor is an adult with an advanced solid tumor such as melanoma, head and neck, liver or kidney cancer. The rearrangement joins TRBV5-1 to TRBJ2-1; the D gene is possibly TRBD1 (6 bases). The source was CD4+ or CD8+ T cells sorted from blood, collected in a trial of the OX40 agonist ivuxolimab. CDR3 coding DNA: TGCGCCAGCAGTTCAGTGGGGGCTGACAATGAGCAGTTCTTC. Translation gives CASSSVGADNEQFF.